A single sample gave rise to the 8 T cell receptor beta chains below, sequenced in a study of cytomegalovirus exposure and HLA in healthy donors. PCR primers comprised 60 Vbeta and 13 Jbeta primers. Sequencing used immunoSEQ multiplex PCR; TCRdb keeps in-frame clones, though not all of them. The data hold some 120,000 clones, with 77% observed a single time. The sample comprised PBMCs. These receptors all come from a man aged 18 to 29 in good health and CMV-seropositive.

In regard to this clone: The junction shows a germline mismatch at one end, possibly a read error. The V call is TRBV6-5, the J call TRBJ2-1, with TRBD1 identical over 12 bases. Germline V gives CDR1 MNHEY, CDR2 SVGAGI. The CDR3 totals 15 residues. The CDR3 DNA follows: TGTGCCGGCAGGAGAGGGACAGGGGGCGTCAATGAGCAGTTCTTC. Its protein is CAGRRGTGGVNEQFF.

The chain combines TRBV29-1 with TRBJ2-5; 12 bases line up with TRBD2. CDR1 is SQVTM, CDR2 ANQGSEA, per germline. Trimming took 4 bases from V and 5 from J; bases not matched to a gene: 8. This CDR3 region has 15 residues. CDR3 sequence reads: CSVARTSGTGETQYF. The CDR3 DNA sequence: TGCAGCGTTGCCCGGACTAGCGGGACAGGGGAGACCCAGTACTTC.

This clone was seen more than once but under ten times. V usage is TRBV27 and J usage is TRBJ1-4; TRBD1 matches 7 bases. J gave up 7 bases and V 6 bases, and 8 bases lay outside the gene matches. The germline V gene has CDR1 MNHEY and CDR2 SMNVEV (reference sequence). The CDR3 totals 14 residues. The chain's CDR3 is CASSDRAMSEKLFF. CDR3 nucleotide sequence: TGTGCCAGCAGCGACAGGGCCATGAGTGAAAAACTGTTTTTT.

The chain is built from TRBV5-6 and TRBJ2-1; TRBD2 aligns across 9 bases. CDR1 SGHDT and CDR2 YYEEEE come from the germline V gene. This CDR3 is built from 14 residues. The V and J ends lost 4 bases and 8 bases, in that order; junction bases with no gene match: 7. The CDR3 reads CASSRGGRVDEQFF. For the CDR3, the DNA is TGTGCCAGCAGCCGTGGCGGGAGGGTCGATGAGCAGTTCTTC.

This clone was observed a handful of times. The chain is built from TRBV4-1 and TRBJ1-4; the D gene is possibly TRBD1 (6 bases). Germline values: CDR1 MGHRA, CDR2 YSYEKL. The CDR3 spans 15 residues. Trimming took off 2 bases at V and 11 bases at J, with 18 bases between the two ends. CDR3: CASSQPDRPNAKLFF. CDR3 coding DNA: TGCGCCAGCAGCCAACCGGACAGACCAAATGCGAAACTGTTTTTT.

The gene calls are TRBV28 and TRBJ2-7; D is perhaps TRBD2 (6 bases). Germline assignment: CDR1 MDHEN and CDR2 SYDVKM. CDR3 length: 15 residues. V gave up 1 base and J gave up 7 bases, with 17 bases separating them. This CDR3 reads CASSLLGSGVWEQYF. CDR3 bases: TGTGCCAGCAGTTTATTGGGTAGCGGCGTGTGGGAGCAGTACTTC.

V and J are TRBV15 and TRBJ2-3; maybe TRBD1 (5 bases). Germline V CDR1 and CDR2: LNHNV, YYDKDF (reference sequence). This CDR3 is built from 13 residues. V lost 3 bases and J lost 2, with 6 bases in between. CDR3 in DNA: TGTGCCACCAGCAGGGACAACACAGATACGCAGTATTTT. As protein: CATSRDNTDTQYF.

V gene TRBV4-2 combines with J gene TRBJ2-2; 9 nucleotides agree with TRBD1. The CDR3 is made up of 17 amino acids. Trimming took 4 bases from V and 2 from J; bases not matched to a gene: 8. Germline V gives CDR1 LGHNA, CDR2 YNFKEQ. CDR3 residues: CASSPVGQGRNTGELFF. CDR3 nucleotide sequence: TGTGCCAGCAGCCCGGTGGGACAGGGTCGAAACACCGGGGAGCTGTTTTTT.